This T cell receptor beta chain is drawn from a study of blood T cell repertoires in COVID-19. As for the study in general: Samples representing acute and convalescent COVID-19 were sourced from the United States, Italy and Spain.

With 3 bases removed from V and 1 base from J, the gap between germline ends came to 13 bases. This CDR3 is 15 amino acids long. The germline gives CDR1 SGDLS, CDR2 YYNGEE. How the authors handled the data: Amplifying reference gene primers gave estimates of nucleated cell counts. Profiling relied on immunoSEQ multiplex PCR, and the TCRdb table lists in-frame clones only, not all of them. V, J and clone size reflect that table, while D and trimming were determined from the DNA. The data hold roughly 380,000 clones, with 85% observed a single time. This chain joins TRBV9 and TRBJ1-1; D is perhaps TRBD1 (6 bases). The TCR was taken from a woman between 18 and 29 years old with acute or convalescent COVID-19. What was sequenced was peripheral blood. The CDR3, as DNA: TGTGCCAGCAGCGCGAACAGGGCGGCGAACACTGAAGCTTTCTTT. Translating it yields CASSANRAANTEAFF.